The T cell receptor (beta chain) under discussion was sequenced for a study of cytomegalovirus exposure and HLA in healthy donors. Overall study results and limits: Later genetic work tied a missense DCLRE1C variant to beta-chain V and J trimming. Accurate prediction of most subjects' HLA-A and HLA-B alleles from TCR beta sequences was reported. TCR beta chains associated with HLA were, in a later analysis, more clonally expanded than equally common others. Most TCR sequences were seen very rarely across donors, but some public TCRs occurred in many.

Comment on this clone: Its target is not known.

The CDR3 is made up of 14 amino acids. The V and J ends lost 4 bases and 0 bases respectively, with 10 bases between them. Germline V gene data show CDR1 as SGHDT and CDR2 as YYEEEE. This PCR relied on a set of 60 Vbeta primers and 13 Jbeta primers. Some clones are missing from TCRdb's copy, which holds only in-frame ones; the method was immunoSEQ multiplex PCR. Here the sample spans around 59,000 clones, 80% being singletons. The rearrangement links TRBV5-6 to TRBJ1-1; D is possibly TRBD1 (5 bases). This receptor was taken from a woman aged 35 to 49 in good health and CMV-seronegative. The sequencing input was PBMCs. The CDR3: CASSRGGMNTEAFF. The CDR3 DNA is TGTGCCAGCAGCCGCGGGGGTATGAACACTGAAGCTTTCTTT.